The present entry profiles one T cell receptor (beta chain) with its context. Its recognized antigen is unknown. The record has no base qualities; no much larger clone is one base away. These data are taken from a study of technical replicates of blood from a few donors (TCRdb year 2017). Libraries were made using the immunoSEQ multiplex PCR assay. Drawn from immuneACCESS, this table holds only the in-frame rearrangements with V and J called that TCRdb kept. Clones are partly lost; checked studies trace under half to an unresolved V gene and leave the rest unexplained. Here the sample has over 80,000 clones; about 96% occur a single time. The ten largest account for more than 0.3% of the sample. This TCR was recovered from a human donor in good health. Sequencing was performed on T cells isolated from PBMCs.

The sequence in DNA is TGTGCCAGTAGTGACAGGGGCGGCAATCAGCCCCAGCATTTT. Translated, this is CASSDRGGNQPQHF. Rearrangement joined TRBV19 to TRBJ1-5, with 8 central nucleotides matching TRBD1. Trimming leaves V shorter by 5 bases and J shorter by 2 bases, with the junction holding 2 bases beyond the gene matches. The CDR3 has 14 amino acids, counting the end cysteine and phenylalanine. The DNA shown is the 42-base CDR3, in frame from base 1. CDR1 is given as LNHDA and CDR2 as SQIVND, both from the germline V gene (reference sequence).